One sample yielded the 11 T cell receptor beta chains listed below, sequenced in a study of blood T cell repertoires in COVID-19. Some clones are missing from TCRdb's copy, which holds only in-frame ones; the method was immunoSEQ multiplex PCR. The repertoire has 130,000 to 150,000 clones, 84% of them found once; the top ten carry under 5.5%. The sample was peripheral blood. These receptors originate from a human donor in a cohort sampled during active COVID-19.

The chain is built from TRBV5-5 and TRBJ2-6; tentative D call: TRBD1 (5 bases). The ends were cut back, 2 bases at V and 0 bases at J, with 6 bases in the middle. Germline V gene data show CDR1 as SGHKS and CDR2 as YYEKEE (reference sequence). The CDR3 runs 15 residues. The CDR3 here is CASSFQGSGANVLTF. CDR3 DNA: TGTGCCAGCAGCTTTCAGGGCTCTGGGGCCAACGTCCTGACTTTC.

The chain uses TRBV9 and TRBJ1-5; D is possibly TRBD1 (6 bases). In germline, CDR1 is SGDLS, CDR2 YYNGEE. Trimming cost V 9 bases and J 7 bases, with 20 bases left between them. The CDR3 sequence is 14 residues long. The CDR3 sequence is CATTGGGRNQPQHF. The CDR3 DNA follows: TGTGCCACCACTGGGGGGGGGCGGAACCAGCCCCAGCATTTT.

By share of the sample, this clone is medium-sized. Other nucleotide sequences from this sample produce the same CDR3. V gene TRBV7-9 combines with J gene TRBJ1-6, with D possibly being TRBD1 (5 bases). Trimming pared 5 bases from V and 6 bases from J, leaving 11 bases between. The length of the CDR3 is 14 residues. The germline V gene has CDR1 SEHNR and CDR2 FQNEAQ (reference sequence). The CDR3: CASSQGLSNSPLHF. The CDR3 nucleotides read TGTGCCAGCAGCCAGGGATTGAGTAATTCACCCCTCCACTTT.

The chain carries TRBV7-2 and TRBJ2-7; TRBD2 matches 11 bases. The CDR3 has 17 amino acids. Germline CDR1 is SGHTA and CDR2 is FQGNSA. V shed 0 bases, J shed 2 bases, and the junction held 6 bases outside the gene matches. CDR3 in DNA: TGTGCCAGCAGCTTAGCTCTAGCGGGGGGCCCGACCTACGAGCAGTACTTC. Protein sequence: CASSLALAGGPTYEQYF.

The CDR3 protein is CASSLVASGRGEETQYF. The CDR3 DNA reads TGTGCCAGCAGCTTAGTGGCTAGCGGGAGGGGAGAAGAGACCCAGTACTTC. J is TRBJ2-5 and V is TRBV13; 12 bases are shared with TRBD2. The germline CDR1 and CDR2 sequences are PRHDT and FYEKMQ (reference sequence). Losses at the gene ends were 1 base for V and 3 bases for J; bases not matched to a gene: 6. The CDR3 loop spans 17 amino acids.

This rearrangement joins TRBV4-2 to TRBJ2-1; TRBD2 agrees at 7 bases. This CDR3 has 15 amino acids. With 1 base clipped from V and 7 bases from J, the junction kept 7 bases outside the gene matches. The germline CDR1 and CDR2 sequences are LGHNA and YNFKEQ. CDR3 DNA: TGTGCCAGCAGCCAAGTTACTAGCGATAATAATGAGCAGTTCTTC. Its protein is CASSQVTSDNNEQFF.

The J gene is TRBJ2-5, the V gene TRBV2; D perhaps matches TRBD1 (5 bases). Trimming left V 4 bases short and J 1 base short, with 10 bases between. CDR1 is SNHLY, CDR2 FYNNEI, per germline. The CDR3 length is 14 residues. In nucleotides, the CDR3 is TGTGCCAGCAGTGTCTGGGGCACCCAAGAGACCCAGTACTTC. Protein product: CASSVWGTQETQYF.

The chain combines TRBV29-1 with TRBJ1-2; 9 positions match TRBD1. The V and J ends lost 7 bases and 0 bases, in that order; junction bases with no gene match: 6. This CDR3 is 14 amino acids long. Germline-derived CDR1 and CDR2 are SQVTM and ANQGSEA. The CDR3 DNA reads TGCAGCGCTTGGGACAGGGCCACTAACTATGGCTACACCTTC. This encodes CSAWDRATNYGYTF. The full variable domain, its missing parts supplied by reference TRBV29-1 and TRBJ1-2, is SAVISQKPSRDICQRGTSLTIQCQVDSQVTMMFWYRQQPGQSLTLIATANQGSEATYESGFVIDKFPISRPNLTFSTLTVSNMSPEDSSIYLCSAWDRATNYGYTFGSGTRLTVV.

The V gene is TRBV14, the J gene TRBJ1-1; 7 nucleotides align to TRBD1. This CDR3 region has 13 residues. J gave up 3 bases and V 6 bases, and 4 bases lay outside the gene matches. Germline V gives CDR1 SGHDN, CDR2 FVKESK. The CDR3 here is CASRRDRHTEAFF. CDR3 nucleotides: TGTGCCAGCAGGAGGGACAGACACACTGAAGCTTTCTTT.

This chain connects TRBV5-4 to TRBJ1-2; TRBD1 aligns across 8 bases. Germline V gene data show CDR1 as SGHNT and CDR2 as YYREEE (reference sequence). The CDR3 sequence is 13 residues long. Unmatched junction bases numbered 9, after V lost 6 bases and J lost 8 bases. The CDR3 region has the DNA TGTGCCAGCAACGCAGGGGGCCGGGGGGGCTACACCTTC. It translates to CASNAGGRGGYTF.

V gene TRBV12-2 combines with J gene TRBJ2-7; the table's D call, TRBD2, has no DNA check behind it. TRBV12-2 is a pseudogene. CDR3 length: 15 amino acids. The DNA of the CDR3 is TGTGCAAGTCGACGGACTAGCGGGAGGGCCTACGAGCAGTACGTC. Translated: CASRRTSGRAYEQYV.